This TCR beta chain derives from a study of T cell responses to AZD1222 COVID-19 vaccine. The wider study: Some second doses came at about 4 weeks and others at about 12 weeks; these were pooled.

The CDR3 runs 13 residues. V lost 4 bases, J lost 7 bases, and 12 bases lay in between. Germline values: CDR1 KGHDR, CDR2 SFDVKD. Here immunoSEQ multiplex PCR was the method, and the copy in TCRdb shows in-frame clones only, minus some. The sample includes 150,000 to 180,000 clones, around 90% of them seen just once. Sequenced here: peripheral blood, sampled on day 0 of AZD1222 vaccination. The source is an adult in good health. The genes are TRBV24-1 and TRBJ1-1; D is unclear. CDR3 DNA: TGTGCCACCAGTGACCAGGACGGCTTTGAAGCTTTCTTT. Translating gives CATSDQDGFEAFF.